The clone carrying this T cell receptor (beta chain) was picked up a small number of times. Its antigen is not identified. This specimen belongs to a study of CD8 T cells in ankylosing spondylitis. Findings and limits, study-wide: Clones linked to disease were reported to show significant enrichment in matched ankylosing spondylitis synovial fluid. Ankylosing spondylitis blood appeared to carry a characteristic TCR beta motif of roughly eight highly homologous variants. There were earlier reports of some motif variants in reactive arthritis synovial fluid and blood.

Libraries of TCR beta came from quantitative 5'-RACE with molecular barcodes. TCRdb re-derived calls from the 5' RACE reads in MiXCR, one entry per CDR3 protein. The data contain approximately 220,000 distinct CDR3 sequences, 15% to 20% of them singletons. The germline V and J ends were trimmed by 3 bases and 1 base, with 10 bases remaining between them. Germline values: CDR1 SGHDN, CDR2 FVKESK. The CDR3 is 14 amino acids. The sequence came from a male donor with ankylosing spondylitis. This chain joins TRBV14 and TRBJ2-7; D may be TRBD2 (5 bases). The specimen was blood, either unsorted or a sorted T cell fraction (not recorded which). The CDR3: CASSHGRGSYEQYF. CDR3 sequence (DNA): TGTGCCAGCAGCCACGGACGGGGATCCTACGAGCAGTACTTC. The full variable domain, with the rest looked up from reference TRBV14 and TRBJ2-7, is EAGVTQFPSHSVIEKGQTVTLRCDPISGHDNLYWYRRVMGKEIKFLLHFVKESKQDESGMPNNRFLAERTGGTYSTLKVQPAELEDSGVYFCASSHGRGSYEQYFGPGTRLTVT.